The rows below give T cell receptor beta chains drawn from one sample of a study of human T cells and chemical hapten exposure. TCRdb called the RACE reads again in MiXCR, with one record for every CDR3 protein. The repertoire consists of about 89,000 distinct CDR3 sequences, with about 10% occurring once and the leading ten covering 2.2%. The sample here was whole blood, taken in connection with sensitization to the hapten diphenylcyclopropenone (DPC). These TCRs come from a man in his forties or fifties with alopecia areata. Some clones in this sample may be carry-over from other donors' samples. Both conserved end residues are trimmed from each CDR3. Fields, in order: V gene, J gene, CDR3 protein.

v_gene: TRBV20-1; j_gene: TRBJ2-3; CDR3aa: SATKGTSGTDTQY
v_gene: TRBV20-1; j_gene: TRBJ2-3; CDR3aa: SARELAGVSDTQY
v_gene: TRBV4-3; j_gene: TRBJ1-2; CDR3aa: ASSQDSGVYGYT
v_gene: TRBV7-9; j_gene: TRBJ2-3; CDR3aa: ASSSTTDTQY
v_gene: TRBV7-9; j_gene: TRBJ2-3; CDR3aa: ASSLVTGDTQY
v_gene: TRBV19; j_gene: TRBJ2-2; CDR3aa: AVKSLREVGELF
v_gene: TRBV12-3/TRBV12-4; j_gene: TRBJ1-2; CDR3aa: ASSFWAGGLLPSNYGYT
v_gene: TRBV20-1; j_gene: TRBJ1-6; CDR3aa: SARDLPNSPLH
v_gene: TRBV29-1; j_gene: TRBJ2-1; CDR3aa: SVQLAGAKNEQF
v_gene: TRBV29-1; j_gene: TRBJ2-2; CDR3aa: SAPNPTGELF
v_gene: TRBV7-8; j_gene: TRBJ1-1; CDR3aa: ASSLDLWNTEAY
v_gene: TRBV28; j_gene: TRBJ1-2; CDR3aa: ATNGGYGYT
v_gene: TRBV14; j_gene: TRBJ2-3; CDR3aa: ASSLTSGRTTDTQY
v_gene: TRBV28; j_gene: TRBJ1-5; CDR3aa: ASSPAVGYYQPQH
v_gene: TRBV20-1; j_gene: TRBJ2-1; CDR3aa: SAPPVSSYNEQF
v_gene: TRBV7-3; j_gene: TRBJ1-3; CDR3aa: ASSLDPGPGNTIY
v_gene: TRBV6-5; j_gene: TRBJ2-1; CDR3aa: ASSYSLAGGRYEQF
v_gene: TRBV6-5; j_gene: TRBJ1-1; CDR3aa: ASRPDWENTEAF
v_gene: TRBV5-5; j_gene: TRBJ2-3; CDR3aa: ASSFNDLKTITDTQY
v_gene: TRBV7-2; j_gene: TRBJ2-3; CDR3aa: ASSLGAIFTQY
v_gene: TRBV27; j_gene: TRBJ1-4; CDR3aa: ASSLLWGRGTNEKLF
v_gene: TRBV19; j_gene: TRBJ2-1; CDR3aa: ASSITSGGPGTYNEQF
v_gene: TRBV18; j_gene: TRBJ1-4; CDR3aa: ASHGQRDEKLF
v_gene: TRBV6-4; j_gene: TRBJ2-1; CDR3aa: ASIRCDEQF
v_gene: TRBV6-2/TRBV6-3; j_gene: TRBJ2-1; CDR3aa: ASSEYRGIGSYNEQF
v_gene: TRBV28; j_gene: TRBJ1-1; CDR3aa: ASSSRDSPRRAF
v_gene: TRBV20-1; j_gene: TRBJ1-1; CDR3aa: SARDQTGQAEAF
v_gene: TRBV5-6; j_gene: TRBJ2-1; CDR3aa: ASSLDGVNPYNEQF
v_gene: TRBV19; j_gene: TRBJ2-1; CDR3aa: AARSRAYNEQF